This T cell receptor (beta chain) was captured by sequencing in a study of radiotherapy plus CTLA-4 blockade in lung cancer. Study-level results: In blood, TCR clones derived from the tumor expanded after radiotherapy plus ipilimumab. How blood T cell clones changed early, along with interferon-beta, reportedly forecast response best.

CDR3 size: 15 residues. Trimming took off 3 bases at V and 4 bases at J, with 15 bases between the two ends. The germline CDR1 and CDR2 sequences are MGHRA and YSYEKL. Only in-frame clones appear in the TCRdb table, and some are missing; sequencing was by immunoSEQ multiplex PCR. The profile shows approximately 30,000 clones, about 81% of them singletons. As regards this clone: The antigen is undetermined.

The clonotype originates from a human donor with non-small cell lung cancer that progressed on radiotherapy plus ipilimumab. The sample was peripheral blood, taken from a patient treated with radiotherapy plus ipilimumab. V gene TRBV4-1 combines with J gene TRBJ1-2, with D possibly matching TRBD1 (5 bases). CDR3 in DNA: TGCGCCAGCAGCCAGAGTTGGGGCGCTGGCTATGGCTACACCTTC. Its protein product is CASSQSWGAGYGYTF.